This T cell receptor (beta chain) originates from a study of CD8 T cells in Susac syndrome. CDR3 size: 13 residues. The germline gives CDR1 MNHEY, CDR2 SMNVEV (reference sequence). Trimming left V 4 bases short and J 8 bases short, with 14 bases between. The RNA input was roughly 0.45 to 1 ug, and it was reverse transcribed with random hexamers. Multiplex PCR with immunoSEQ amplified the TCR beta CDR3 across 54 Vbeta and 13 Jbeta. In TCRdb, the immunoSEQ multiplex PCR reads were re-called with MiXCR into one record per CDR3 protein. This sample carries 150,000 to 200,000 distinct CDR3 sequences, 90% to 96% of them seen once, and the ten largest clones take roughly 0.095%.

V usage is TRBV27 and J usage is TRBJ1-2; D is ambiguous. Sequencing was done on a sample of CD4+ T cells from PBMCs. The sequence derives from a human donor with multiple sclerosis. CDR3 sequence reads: CASSWVRFGGYTF. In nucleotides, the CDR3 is TGTGCCAGCAGTTGGGTCAGGTTCGGGGGCTACACCTTC.